The rows below give T cell receptor beta chains drawn from one sample of a study of blood T cells in healthy people across ages. From the 5' RACE reads, TCRdb called clonotypes with MiXCR, one entry per CDR3 protein. The table lists approximately 360,000 distinct CDR3 sequences, approximately 52% of them singletons. Sequencing input: blood. These receptors were collected from a man in his sixties in good health. Each CDR3 is given with its conserved first and last residue. The D gene is left open where the match is weak. A clone size is listed for some rows: how often the clone was seen (once, few, many), or a class if it is expanded.

TRBJ2-7 TRBD1 TRBV7-2 NA TGTGCCAGCAGCCAACAGGGGGTAGGCTACGAGCAGTACTTC CASSQQGVGYEQYF
TRBJ2-5 NA TRBV20-1 NA TGCAGTGCTGCAACCAAGGAGACCCAGTACTTC CSAATKETQYF
TRBJ1-1 NA TRBV9 many TGTGCCAGCAGCGCCAGAGCTGGGGCCCTGAACACTGAAGCTTTCTTT CASSARAGALNTEAFF
TRBJ2-3 NA TRBV9 few TGTGCCAGCACCCGTCTTGGGAGTGATAGCACAGATACGCAGTATTTT CASTRLGSDSTDTQYF
TRBJ2-7 NA TRBV6-6 NA TGTGCCAGCAGTTACCCGGGCCGGTACGAGCAGTACTTC CASSYPGRYEQYF
TRBJ2-7 TRBD2 TRBV11-2 few TGTGCCAGCAGCCCGTTGGGTAGCGGGAACAAGCAGTACTTC CASSPLGSGNKQYF
TRBJ2-4 NA TRBV28 few TGTGCCAGCAGCGCAGGGCCGAGGGAGCAGTACTTC CASSAGPREQYF
TRBJ2-7 NA TRBV27 few TGTGCCAGCAGTGTATCTCCCCCGTACGAGCAGTACTTC CASSVSPPYEQYF
TRBJ1-2 NA TRBV7-2 NA TGTGCCAGCAGCTTAGCTCAGGCTACCACCTATGGCTACACCTTC CASSLAQATTYGYTF
TRBJ2-5 TRBD2 TRBV11-2 NA TGTGCCAGCAGCTACCAGGGACGGGGGGTTTTAGAGACCCAGTACTTC CASSYQGRGVLETQYF
TRBJ1-1 TRBD1 TRBV10-3 NA TGTGCCATTACAGGGGATCAGAACACTGAAGCTTTCTTT CAITGDQNTEAFF
TRBJ2-1 NA TRBV9 NA TGTGCCAGCAGCGTATTAGCGGTGGTCTCCAATGAGCAGTTCTTC CASSVLAVVSNEQFF
TRBJ2-7 NA TRBV27 few TGTGCCAGCAGTTTTCAGGGTGCGGGAAGAGCCTACGAGCAGTACTTC CASSFQGAGRAYEQYF
TRBJ2-3 NA TRBV14 NA TGTGCCAGCAGCCAAGATCTACCCCTCCCGGGACCCAGCACAGATACGCAGTATTTT CASSQDLPLPGPSTDTQYF
TRBJ1-4 NA TRBV25-1 NA TGTGCCACCGCGACAGCAACTAATGAAAAACTGTTTTTT CATATATNEKLFF
TRBJ2-5 NA TRBV7-2 few TGTGCCAGCAGCCACAACTGGGCCGGCCAAGAGACCCAGTACTTC CASSHNWAGQETQYF
TRBJ2-1 NA TRBV4-2 few TGTGCCAGCAGCCAAGAAGAATCTGCCCACAATGAGCAGTTCTTC CASSQEESAHNEQFF
TRBJ2-5 NA TRBV3-1 NA TGTGCCAGCAGCCAAGTAGGGTCTGGGTACCAAGAGACCCAGTACTTC CASSQVGSGYQETQYF
TRBJ2-5 TRBD2 TRBV10-1 many TGCGCCAGCAGCCGGGGGGGCCAACAAGAGACCCAGTACTTC CASSRGGQQETQYF
TRBJ2-7 TRBD1 TRBV12-3/TRBV12-4 NA TGTGCCAGCAGTCCCCCCGGGACAGGGATCGAGCAGTACTTC CASSPPGTGIEQYF
TRBJ1-2 TRBD1 TRBV12-3/TRBV12-4 few TGTGCCAGCAGCCCTGGACAGGGATTAGATGGCTACACCTTC CASSPGQGLDGYTF
TRBJ2-7 NA TRBV28 NA TGTGCCAGCAGTTTGGGGGTGGGCTACGAGCAGTACTTC CASSLGVGYEQYF
TRBJ2-7 NA TRBV25-1 few TGTGCCAGCAGTGCAGGGACCTACGAGCAGTACTTC CASSAGTYEQYF
TRBJ1-4 NA TRBV4-3 NA TGCGCCAGCAGCCAAGTCCCCCCGGCGGGGGCCTCCTACAATGAAAAACTGTTTTTT CASSQVPPAGASYNEKLFF
TRBJ2-1 NA TRBV29-1 NA TGCAGCGTTGGGGGCAGGGCAGTACCGGCCCAGTTCTTC CSVGGRAVPAQFF
TRBJ2-7 NA TRBV18 NA TGTGCCAGCTCAACACCCGGGACCAACTACGAGCAGTACTTC CASSTPGTNYEQYF
TRBJ2-6 NA TRBV6-5 NA TGTGCCAGCAGTTACTCGCGAGGGGTGGGTTCTGGGGCCAACGTCCTGACTTTC CASSYSRGVGSGANVLTF
TRBJ1-2 NA TRBV5-1 NA TGCGCCAGCAGCTTGGAAATGGCGGGGGCTGGTGACTATGGCTACACCTTC CASSLEMAGAGDYGYTF
TRBJ2-1 TRBD1 TRBV29-1 NA TGCAGCGTTGAAGCCCTGGACAGGGGTTATGAGCAGTTCTTC CSVEALDRGYEQFF
TRBJ2-5 TRBD1 TRBV5-1 few TGCGCCAGCAGCTTTCGACAGGGGCGATCCCAAGAGACCCAGTACTTC CASSFRQGRSQETQYF
TRBJ2-7 NA TRBV27 NA TGTGCCAGCAGTTTTTACAGGGAAGGGTCCTACGAGCAGTACTTC CASSFYREGSYEQYF
TRBJ2-3 NA TRBV27 few TGTGCCAGCATCCACTATGGCACAGATACGCAGTATTTT CASIHYGTDTQYF
TRBJ2-7 NA TRBV29-1 NA TGCAGCGCTCGGGCTGGCTTTTACGAGCAGTACTTC CSARAGFYEQYF